This T cell receptor (beta chain) was profiled in a study of cytomegalovirus exposure and HLA in healthy donors. V was trimmed by 3 bases and J by 1 base, leaving 15 bases between them. The germline CDR1 and CDR2 sequences are KGHSH and LQKENI. The CDR3 sequence is 16 residues long. This PCR relied on a set of 60 Vbeta primers and 13 Jbeta primers. This table comes from immunoSEQ multiplex PCR, and its TCRdb copy is limited to in-frame clones, with some not included. The repertoire holds some 80,000 clones, with approximately 79% as singletons. The TCR comes from a human donor in good health. The rearrangement links TRBV18 to TRBJ1-1; D is ambiguous. Sequencing input: PBMCs. CDR3 region: CASSPLRVTANTEAFF. As DNA, the CDR3 is TGTGCCAGCTCACCGCTTCGAGTTACTGCGAACACTGAAGCTTTCTTT.